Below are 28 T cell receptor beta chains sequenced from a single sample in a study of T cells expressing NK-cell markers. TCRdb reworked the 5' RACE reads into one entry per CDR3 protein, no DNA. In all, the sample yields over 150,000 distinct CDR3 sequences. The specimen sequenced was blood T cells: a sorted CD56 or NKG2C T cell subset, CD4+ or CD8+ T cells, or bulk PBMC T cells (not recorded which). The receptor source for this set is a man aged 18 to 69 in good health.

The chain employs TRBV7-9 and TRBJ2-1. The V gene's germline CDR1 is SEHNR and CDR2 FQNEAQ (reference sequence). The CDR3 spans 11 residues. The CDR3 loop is CASSQGNEQFF.

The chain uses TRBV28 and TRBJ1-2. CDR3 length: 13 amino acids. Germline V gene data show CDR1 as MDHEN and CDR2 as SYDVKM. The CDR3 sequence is CASTDGPNYGYTF.

CDR3 sequence: CASSLPPPGQGFSDTQYF. V is TRBV28 and J is TRBJ2-3; no DNA is available, so the TRBD1 call from TCRdb remains unchecked. This CDR3 has 18 residues. Germline CDR1 and CDR2: MDHEN and SYDVKM.

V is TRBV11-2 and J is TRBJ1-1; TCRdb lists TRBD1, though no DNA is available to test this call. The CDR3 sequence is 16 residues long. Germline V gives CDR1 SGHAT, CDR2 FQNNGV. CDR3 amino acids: CASSRAVWGGLSEAFF.

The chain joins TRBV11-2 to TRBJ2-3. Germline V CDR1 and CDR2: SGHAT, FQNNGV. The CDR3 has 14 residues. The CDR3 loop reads CASSPNTYTDTQYF.

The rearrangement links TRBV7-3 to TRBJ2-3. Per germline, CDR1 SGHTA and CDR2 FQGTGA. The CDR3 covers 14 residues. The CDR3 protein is CASSLNPRTDTQYF.

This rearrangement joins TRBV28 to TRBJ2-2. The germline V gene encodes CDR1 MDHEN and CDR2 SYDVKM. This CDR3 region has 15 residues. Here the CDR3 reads CASQRTVANTGELFF. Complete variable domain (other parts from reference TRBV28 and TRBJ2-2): DVKVTQSSRYLVKRTGEKVFLECVQDMDHENMFWYRQDPGLGLRLIYFSYDVKMKEKGDIPEGYSVSREKKERFSLILESASTNQTSMYLCASQRTVANTGELFFGEGSRLTVL.

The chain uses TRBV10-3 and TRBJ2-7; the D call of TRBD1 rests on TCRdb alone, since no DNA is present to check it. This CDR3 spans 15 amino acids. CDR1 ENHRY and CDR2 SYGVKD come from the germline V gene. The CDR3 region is CAIRETRDEAYEQYF.

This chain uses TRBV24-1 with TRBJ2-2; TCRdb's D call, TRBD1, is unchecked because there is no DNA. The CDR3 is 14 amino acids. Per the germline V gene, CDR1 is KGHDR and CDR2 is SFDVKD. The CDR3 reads CATSETGIAGELFF.

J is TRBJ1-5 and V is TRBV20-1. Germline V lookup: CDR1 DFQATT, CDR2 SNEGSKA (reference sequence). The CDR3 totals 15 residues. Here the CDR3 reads CSARQGPLSNQPQHF.

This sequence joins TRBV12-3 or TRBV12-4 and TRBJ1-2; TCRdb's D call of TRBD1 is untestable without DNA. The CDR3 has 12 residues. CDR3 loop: CASSFWDSGYTF.

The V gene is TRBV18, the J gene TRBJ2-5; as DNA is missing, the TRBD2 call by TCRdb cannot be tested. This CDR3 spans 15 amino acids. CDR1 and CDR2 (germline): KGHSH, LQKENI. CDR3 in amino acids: CASSPVLAVMETQYF.

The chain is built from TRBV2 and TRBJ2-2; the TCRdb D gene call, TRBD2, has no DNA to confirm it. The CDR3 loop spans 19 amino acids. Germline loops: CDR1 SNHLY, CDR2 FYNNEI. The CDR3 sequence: CASSEWRAGQKSNTGELFF.

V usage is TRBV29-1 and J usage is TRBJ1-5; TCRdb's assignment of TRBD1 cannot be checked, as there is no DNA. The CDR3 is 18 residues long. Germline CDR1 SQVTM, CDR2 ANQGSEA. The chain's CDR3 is CSVGPLGRQGGSNQPQHF.

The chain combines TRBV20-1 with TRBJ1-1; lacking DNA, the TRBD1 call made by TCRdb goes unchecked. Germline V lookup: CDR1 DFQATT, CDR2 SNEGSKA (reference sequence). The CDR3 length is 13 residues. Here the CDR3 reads CSAGTGSDTEAFF.

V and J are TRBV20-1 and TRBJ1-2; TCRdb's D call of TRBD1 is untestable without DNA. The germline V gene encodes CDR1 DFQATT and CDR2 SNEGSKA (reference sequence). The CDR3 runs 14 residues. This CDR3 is CSASLARGGYGYTF.

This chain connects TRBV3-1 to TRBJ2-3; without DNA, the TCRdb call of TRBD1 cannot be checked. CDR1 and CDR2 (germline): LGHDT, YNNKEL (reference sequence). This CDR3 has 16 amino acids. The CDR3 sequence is CASSQPRGSDTDTQYF.

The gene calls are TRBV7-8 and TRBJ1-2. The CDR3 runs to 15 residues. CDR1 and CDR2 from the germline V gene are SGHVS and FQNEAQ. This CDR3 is CASSLVFGQSYGYTF.

The CDR3 protein is CASSGRGLPLGEQFF. The gene calls are TRBV15 and TRBJ2-1; with no DNA, the TCRdb D assignment of TRBD2 cannot be verified. The CDR3 loop spans 15 amino acids. Looked up from germline, CDR1 is LNHNV and CDR2 is YYDKDF (reference sequence). Combining the CDR3 with reference TRBV15 and TRBJ2-1 gives the whole variable domain DAMVIQNPRYQVTQFGKPVTLSCSQTLNHNVMYWYQQKSSQAPKLLFHYYDKDFNNEADTPDNFQSRRPNTSFCFLDIRSPGLGDTAMYLCASSGRGLPLGEQFFGPGTRLTVL.

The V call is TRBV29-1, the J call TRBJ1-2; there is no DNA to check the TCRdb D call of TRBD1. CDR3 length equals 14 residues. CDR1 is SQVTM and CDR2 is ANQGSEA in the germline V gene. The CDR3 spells CSVEDWDRAGGYTF.

CDR3 protein: CASRPSGGRDEQFF. V usage is TRBV7-9 and J usage is TRBJ2-1; checking the TCRdb D call of TRBD1 is not possible without DNA. The CDR3 covers 14 residues. The germline CDR1 and CDR2 sequences are SEHNR and FQNEAQ (reference sequence).

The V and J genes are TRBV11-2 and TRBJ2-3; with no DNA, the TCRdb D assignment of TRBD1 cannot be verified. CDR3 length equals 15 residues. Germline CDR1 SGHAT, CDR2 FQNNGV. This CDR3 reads CASSSTGGRTDTQYF.

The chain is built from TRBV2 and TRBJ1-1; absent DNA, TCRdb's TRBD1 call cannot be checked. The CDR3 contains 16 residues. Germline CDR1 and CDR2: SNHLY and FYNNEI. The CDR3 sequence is CASSPNRGIMNTEAFF.

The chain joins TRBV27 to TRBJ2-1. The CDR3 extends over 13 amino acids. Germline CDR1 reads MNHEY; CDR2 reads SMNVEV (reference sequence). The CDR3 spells CASSPLEWNEQFF.

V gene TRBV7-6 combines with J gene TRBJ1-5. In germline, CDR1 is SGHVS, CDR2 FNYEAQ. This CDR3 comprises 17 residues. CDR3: CASSLGGGVLGNQPQHF.

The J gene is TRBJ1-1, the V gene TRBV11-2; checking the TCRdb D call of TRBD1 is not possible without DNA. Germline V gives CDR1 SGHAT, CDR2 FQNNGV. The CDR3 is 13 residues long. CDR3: CASSLNTGDEAFF.

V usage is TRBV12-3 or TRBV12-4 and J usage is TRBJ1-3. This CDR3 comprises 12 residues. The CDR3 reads CASSFMENTIYF.

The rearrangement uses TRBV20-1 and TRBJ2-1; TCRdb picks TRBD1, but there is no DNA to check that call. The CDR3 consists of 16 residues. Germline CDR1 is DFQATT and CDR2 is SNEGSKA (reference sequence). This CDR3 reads CSARDFLAGERNEQFF.